This TCR beta chain was profiled in a study of lymphopenia after photon versus proton radiotherapy. Points from the study as a whole: Under photons, naive T cells and diversity fell while effector/memory populations rose. Only patients who died were analyzed for survival; proton advantage is unproven. Larger post-nadir TCR diversity loss correlated inversely with survival in deceased patients. After the lymphocyte nadir, photon-treated repertoires showed oligoclonal expansion, especially of CD8+ Temra cells.

The method was immunoSEQ multiplex PCR; TCRdb's version includes in-frame clones alone and lacks a portion of them. The sample holds around 53,000 clones; around 83% are singletons and the top ten take less than 30%. Details on this clone: Its matching antigen is unknown.

This specimen consisted of peripheral blood, obtained from a patient treated with photon-based radiotherapy. The TCR comes from a man in his forties or fifties with gastric cancer.

This CDR3 is CASSRQGADEQYF. The CDR3 DNA reads TGTGCCAGCAGTAGACAGGGGGCAGACGAGCAGTACTTC. The chain recombines TRBV2 with TRBJ2-7; 10 bases agree with TRBD1. This CDR3 region has 13 residues. Germline-derived CDR1 and CDR2 are SNHLY and FYNNEI. The J segment lost 5 bases and the V segment lost 5 bases, leaving 3 bases of the junction unmatched.